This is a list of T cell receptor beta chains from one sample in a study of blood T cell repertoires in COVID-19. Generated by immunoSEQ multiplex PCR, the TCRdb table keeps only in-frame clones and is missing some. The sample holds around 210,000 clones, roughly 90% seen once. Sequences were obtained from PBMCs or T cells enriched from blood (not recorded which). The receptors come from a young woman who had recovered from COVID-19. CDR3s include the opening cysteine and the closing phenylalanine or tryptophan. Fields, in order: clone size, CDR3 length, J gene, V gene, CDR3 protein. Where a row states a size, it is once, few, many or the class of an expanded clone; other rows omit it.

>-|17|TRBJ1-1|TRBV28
CASSPQTGGVGNTEAFF
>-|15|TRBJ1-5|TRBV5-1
CASSLAPGSNQPQHF
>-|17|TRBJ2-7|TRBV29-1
CSVEDNPPAGGPYEQYF
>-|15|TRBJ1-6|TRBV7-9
CASSRQGSSNSPLHF
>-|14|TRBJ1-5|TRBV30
CAWSQPGGNQPQHF
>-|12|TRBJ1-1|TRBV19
CASSGGKPEAFF
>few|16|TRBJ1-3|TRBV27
CASSSLRGGGGNTIYF
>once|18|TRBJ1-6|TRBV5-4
CASSLGTDRGQRNSPLHF
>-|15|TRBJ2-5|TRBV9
CASSVAPGVQETQYF
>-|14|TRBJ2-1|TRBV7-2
CASSLGRGINEQFF
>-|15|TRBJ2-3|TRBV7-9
CASSPGLAATDTQYF
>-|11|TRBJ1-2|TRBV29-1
CSVVAGPGYTF
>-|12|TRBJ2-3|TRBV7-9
CASSLGGTTQYF
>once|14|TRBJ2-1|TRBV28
CASSLPGAYNEQFF
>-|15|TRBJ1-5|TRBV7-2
CASSLVRGGNQPQHF
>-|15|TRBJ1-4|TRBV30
CAWSDPDRGWEKLFF
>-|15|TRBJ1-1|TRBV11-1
CASSPFQGGITEAFF
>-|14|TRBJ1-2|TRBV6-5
CASSYGGTGGGYTF
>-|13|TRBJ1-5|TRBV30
CAWRGTGNQPQHF
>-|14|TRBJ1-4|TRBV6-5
CASRTGGTNEKLFF
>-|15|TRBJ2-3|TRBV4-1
CASSQLGLRTDTQYF
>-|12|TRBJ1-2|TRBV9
CASSVGQGSYTF
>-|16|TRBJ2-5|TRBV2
CASRRGLAGANLTQYF
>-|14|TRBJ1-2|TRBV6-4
CASSPDRANYGYTF
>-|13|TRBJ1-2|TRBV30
CAWSDRGNYGYTF
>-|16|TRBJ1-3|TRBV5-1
CASSPDRETDGNTIYF
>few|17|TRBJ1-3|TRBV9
CASSSREGARSGNTIYF
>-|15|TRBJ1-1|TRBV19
CASKDSGLMNTEAFF
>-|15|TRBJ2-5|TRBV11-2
CASSFGALRQETQYF
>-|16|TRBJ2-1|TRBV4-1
CASSQRQESSYNEQFF
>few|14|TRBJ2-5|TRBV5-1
CASSSLEGKETQYF
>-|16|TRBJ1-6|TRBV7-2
CASSRRTGQGGSPLHF
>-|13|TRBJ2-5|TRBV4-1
CASSRGSWETQYF
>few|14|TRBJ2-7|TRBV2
CASRRDRLTYEQYF
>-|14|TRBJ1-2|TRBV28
CASSLMTGSYGYTF
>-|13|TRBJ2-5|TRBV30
CAWSLSGGETQYF
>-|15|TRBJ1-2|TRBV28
CASSLSFPANYGYTF
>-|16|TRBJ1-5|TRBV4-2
CASSQERRGRNQPQHF
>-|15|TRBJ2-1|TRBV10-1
CASSELLGLLNEQFF
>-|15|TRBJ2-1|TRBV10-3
CATRTSGGAYNEQFF
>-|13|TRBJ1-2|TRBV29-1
CSVESVSVGVGTF
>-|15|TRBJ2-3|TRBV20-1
CSASASTTGTDTQYF
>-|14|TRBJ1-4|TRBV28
CASSFRQGSEKLFF